Presented here are 10 T cell receptor beta chains from one specimen sequenced in a study of cytomegalovirus exposure and HLA in healthy donors (dated by TCRdb to between 2016 and 2019). The receptor library was made with the immunoSEQ multiplex PCR assay. TCRdb re-hosts the immuneACCESS table, in-frame sequences only. Its copies lack some clones; in the studies checked, an unresolved V gene accounts for under half of them, and the cause for the rest is not known. Across this sample there are roughly 150,000 clones, with over 85% seen only once. Together, the top ten hold 9% to 12% of the sample. Material: PBMCs. Receptors originate from a woman between 18 and 29 years old in good health and CMV-seropositive.

The chain couples TRBV6-1 to TRBJ1-2; D gene uncertain. The V gene lost 1 base and the J gene lost 3 bases, with 12 bases spanning the gap. In germline, CDR1 is MNHNS, CDR2 SASEGT. The CDR3 has 15 residues. Here the CDR3 DNA reads TGTGCCAGCAGTGAAGAAAACCGGGAAGACTATGGCTACACCTTC. It codes for CASSEENREDYGYTF.

The V and J genes are TRBV6-1 and TRBJ2-3; no firm D call. This CDR3 has 11 amino acids. Per the germline V gene, CDR1 is MNHNS and CDR2 is SASEGT. The V gene lost 8 bases and the J gene lost 7 bases, with 10 bases spanning the gap. CDR3 in amino acids: CASDNVHTQYF. The CDR3 DNA follows: TGTGCCAGCGACAACGTACATACGCAGTATTTT.

The J gene is TRBJ2-7, the V gene TRBV6-1, with 12 bases that match TRBD2. Trimming at V came to 3 bases and at J to 6 bases, leaving 6 bases not matched to a gene. Germline V gene sequence: CDR1 MNHNS, CDR2 SASEGT. The CDR3 is made up of 15 amino acids. The CDR3 DNA reads TGTGCCAGCAGTGAGTCTCTAGCGGGAGGGAGCGAGCAGTACTTC. Protein sequence: CASSESLAGGSEQYF.

CDR3 protein: CASKQGSGANVLTF. The DNA for the CDR3 is TGTGCCAGCAAGCAGGGCTCTGGGGCCAACGTCCTGACTTTC. The chain links TRBV6-5 to TRBJ2-6; maybe TRBD1 (5 bases). The ends were cut back, 7 bases at V and 0 bases at J, with 7 bases in the middle. The CDR3 runs 14 residues. Germline assignment: CDR1 MNHEY and CDR2 SVGAGI.

This clone was seen a few times. The chain combines TRBV28 with TRBJ1-2, with 8 bases aligning to TRBD1. The trim removed 6 bases at V and 4 bases at J, leaving 16 bases unmatched. This CDR3 comprises 17 residues. Germline CDR1 reads MDHEN; CDR2 reads SYDVKM. CDR3 protein: CASRPLSSGQGRYGYTF. The CDR3 region has the DNA TGTGCCAGCAGGCCTCTATCGTCTGGACAGGGTCGCTATGGCTACACCTTC.

The CDR3 DNA reads as TGTGCCAGTACGGACTCGCGGAATACGCAGTATTTT. As protein: CASTDSRNTQYF. The V and J genes are TRBV19 and TRBJ2-3; maybe TRBD2 (5 bases). Germline assignment: CDR1 LNHDA and CDR2 SQIVND (reference sequence). The CDR3 loop spans 12 amino acids. The V gene lost 7 bases and the J gene lost 7 bases, with 12 bases spanning the gap.

This sequence joins TRBV11-3 and TRBJ2-1; D call uncertain. V was trimmed by 1 base and J by 2 bases, leaving 3 bases between them. The germline V gene encodes CDR1 SGHNT and CDR2 YENEEA. The CDR3 has 13 amino acids. The CDR3 nucleotides read TGTGCCAGCAGCTTAGTAGCCTACAATGAGCAGTTCTTC. Encoded protein: CASSLVAYNEQFF.

The J gene is TRBJ1-5, the V gene TRBV10-3; TRBD1 might be the D (5 bases). Germline V CDR1 and CDR2: ENHRY, SYGVKD. V was cut by 2 bases and J by 4 bases, with 9 bases left in between. This CDR3 contains 14 residues. CDR3 amino acids: CAISEAGGNQPQHF. The CDR3 coding sequence is TGTGCCATCAGTGAGGCGGGGGGGAATCAGCCCCAGCATTTT.

This chain joins TRBV5-5 and TRBJ2-7, with D maybe TRBD1 (6 bases). Trimming removed 3 bases at V and 7 bases at J, with 11 bases between. The CDR3 contains 12 residues. Germline V gives CDR1 SGHKS, CDR2 YYEKEE (reference sequence). The CDR3 reads CASSWGTSEQYF. The DNA of the CDR3 is TGTGCCAGCAGCTGGGGGACATCGGAGCAGTACTTC. Full variable domain (missing parts from reference TRBV5-5 and TRBJ2-7): DAGVTQSPTHLIKTRGQQVTLRCSPISGHKSVSWYQQVLGQGPQFIFQYYEKEERGRGNFPDRFSARQFPNYSSELNVNALLLGDSALYLCASSWGTSEQYFGPGTRLTVT.

The chain is built from TRBV30 and TRBJ2-5, with D perhaps TRBD2 (5 bases). The CDR3 loop spans 15 amino acids. With 0 bases removed from V and 4 bases from J, the gap between germline ends came to 15 bases. Germline V CDR1 and CDR2: GTSNPN, SVGIG (reference sequence). CDR3 sequence: CAWSVRSPGGETQYF. CDR3 sequence (DNA): TGTGCCTGGAGTGTACGGAGCCCCGGAGGAGAGACCCAGTACTTC.